The 15 T cell receptor beta chains in this list originate from one sample, sequenced in a study of control samples from healthy donors and cancer patients (TCRdb year 2020). Library preparation was by the immunoSEQ multiplex PCR assay. The table comes from immuneACCESS by way of TCRdb, which keeps in-frame sequences with V and J called. Part of the clones is missing from these tables; in studies checked, under half for an unresolved V gene and the rest for unknown reasons. For this sample, the table gives roughly 200,000 clones. The ten largest make up roughly 2.2% of the sample. The specimen sequenced was blood. These receptors all come from a woman under 40 in good health.

V usage is TRBV28 and J usage is TRBJ1-2; TRBD1 matches at 9 bases. The CDR3 has 14 residues. Germline V gene sequence: CDR1 MDHEN, CDR2 SYDVKM. With V trimmed by 6 bases and J by 4 bases, 6 bases remained unmatched. This chain's CDR3 is CASRPGQGLYGYTF. The CDR3 region has the DNA TGTGCCAGCAGACCGGGACAGGGTCTCTATGGCTACACCTTC.

The chain recombines TRBV10-3 with TRBJ1-2, with D maybe TRBD1 (6 bases). Looked up from germline, CDR1 is ENHRY and CDR2 is SYGVKD. V lost 3 bases and J lost 6, with 29 bases in between. This CDR3 region has 19 residues. CDR3 DNA sequence: TGTGCCATCAGTGATCGGGTCGAAGCCCAAAACAGGGTAGGCCATGGCTACACCTTC. This translates into CAISDRVEAQNRVGHGYTF.

This chain uses TRBV6-4 with TRBJ1-2; a possible D gene is TRBD1 (5 bases). Deletions cut 6 bases from V and 2 bases from J, with 13 bases between. The germline V gene encodes CDR1 MRHNA and CDR2 SNTAGT. The CDR3 is 14 residues long. This CDR3 reads CASSRDGRNYGYTF. CDR3 DNA sequence: TGTGCCAGCAGCCGGGACGGCCGGAACTATGGCTACACCTTC.

V gene TRBV3-1 (or the pseudogene TRBV3-2) combines with J gene TRBJ2-2; a weak D match, TRBD1 (5 bases). The CDR3 extends over 14 amino acids. The V and J ends lost 5 bases and 6 bases respectively, with 13 bases between them. The germline gives CDR1 LGHDT, CDR2 YNNKEL (reference sequence). CDR3 nucleotides: TGTGCCAGCAGCGCAGGGCTTCAGGCCGGGGAGCTGTTTTTT. Encoded protein: CASSAGLQAGELFF.

V gene TRBV27 combines with J gene TRBJ2-3; D may be TRBD2 (7 bases). The germline V gene encodes CDR1 MNHEY and CDR2 SMNVEV (reference sequence). Trimming took 6 bases from V and 2 from J, leaving 15 bases between them. The CDR3 covers 15 residues. The CDR3 is CASRRGGEFTDTQYF. The CDR3 DNA is TGTGCCAGCAGAAGGGGGGGAGAATTCACAGATACGCAGTATTTT.

The V gene is TRBV27, the J gene TRBJ2-1; D is perhaps TRBD1 (5 bases). Germline CDR1 reads MNHEY; CDR2 reads SMNVEV (reference sequence). V dropped 0 bases and J dropped 6 bases, with 6 bases sitting between them. This CDR3 comprises 13 residues. CDR3 loop: CASSLSQGNEQFF. The CDR3 DNA reads TGTGCCAGCAGTTTATCTCAGGGCAATGAGCAGTTCTTC.

The gene calls are TRBV5-1 and TRBJ1-3; the D is unclear. Germline lookup yields CDR1 SGHRS and CDR2 YFSETQ. Trimming removed 7 bases from V and 2 bases from J, with 13 bases in between. The CDR3 loop spans 14 amino acids. CDR3 bases: TGCGCCAGCTGCCCCGGGCTGGCTGGAAACACCATATATTTT. Encoded protein: CASCPGLAGNTIYF.

J is TRBJ2-7 and V is TRBV21-1; TRBD1 is taken as the D call from the table, unchecked against the DNA. TRBV21-1 is tagged as a pseudogene. The CDR3 loop spans 20 amino acids. The chain's CDR3 is CASSANDRGQVINPRYEQYF. CDR3 sequence (DNA): TGTGCCAGCAGCGCTAACGATCGCGGACAGGTCATTAATCCGAGATACGAGCAGTACTTC.

This sequence joins TRBV11-2 and TRBJ2-3, with a tentative D call TRBD2 (5 bases). V lost 2 bases and J 8 bases, leaving 14 bases between the germline ends. Germline CDR1 is SGHAT and CDR2 is FQNNGV. The CDR3 is made up of 14 amino acids. The DNA for the CDR3 is TGTGCCAGCAGCTTACTTGGAGGCCCAGGTACGCAGTATTTT. Protein product: CASSLLGGPGTQYF.

CDR3 in DNA: TGCGCCAGCACCCCGACAGTGATTTACGAGCAGTACTTC. Translation gives CASTPTVIYEQYF. The V gene is TRBV23-1, the J gene TRBJ2-7, with D tentatively TRBD1 (5 bases). TRBV23-1 carries the ORF label, with uncertain function. V was trimmed by 7 bases and J by 4 bases, leaving 14 bases between them. The CDR3 has 13 amino acids.

The chain carries TRBV3-1 (or the pseudogene TRBV3-2) and TRBJ1-2; D uncertain. Trimming left V 4 bases short and J 1 base short, with 13 bases between. The germline gives CDR1 LGHDT, CDR2 YNNKEL (reference sequence). The CDR3 totals 15 residues. The CDR3 region is CASSPEVAGNYGYTF. CDR3 DNA: TGTGCCAGCAGCCCCGAGGTGGCGGGTAACTATGGCTACACCTTC.

This chain joins TRBV5-1 and TRBJ2-7; 10 bases fit TRBD1. Trimming at V came to 5 bases and at J to 6 bases, leaving 14 bases not matched to a gene. Looked up from germline, CDR1 is SGHRS and CDR2 is YFSETQ. The CDR3 is 16 amino acids. CDR3 bases: TGCGCCAGCAGTAGAGAGACGGGGACAGGGGTCCGCGAGCAGTACTTC. Protein product: CASSRETGTGVREQYF. Using reference TRBV5-1 and TRBJ2-7 for the parts outside the CDR3, the full variable domain is KAGVTQTPRYLIKTRGQQVTLSCSPISGHRSVSWYQQTPGQGLQFLFEYFSETQRNKGNFPGRFSGRQFSNSRSEMNVSTLELGDSALYLCASSRETGTGVREQYFGPGTRLTVT.

The chain is built from TRBV10-2 and TRBJ2-5; D unclear. Germline V gene sequence: CDR1 WSHSY, CDR2 SAAADI. The CDR3 totals 13 residues. The V and J ends lost 4 bases and 5 bases respectively, with 11 bases between them. The CDR3 DNA follows: TGCGCCAGCAGTGGAGGCAGAGCGGAGACCCAGTACTTC. Residues: CASSGGRAETQYF.

V is TRBV5-1 and J is TRBJ2-6; 8 bases agree with TRBD1. Germline V gene sequence: CDR1 SGHRS, CDR2 YFSETQ. This CDR3 spans 19 amino acids. The V segment lost 2 bases and the J segment 2 bases; nucleotides outside the gene matches: 12. The CDR3 region has the DNA TGCGCCAGCAGCTTTAGTCAGACAGGGGTTACAACTGGGGCCAACGTCCTGACTTTC. Encoded protein: CASSFSQTGVTTGANVLTF.

The gene calls are TRBV11-2 and TRBJ2-6; 12 bases map to TRBD1. V lost 4 bases to trimming and J lost 0 bases; unmatched junction nucleotides: 7. Germline V CDR1 and CDR2: SGHAT, FQNNGV. This CDR3 is 19 amino acids long. This CDR3 reads CASSSYGTGGNSGANVLTF. Written as DNA, the CDR3 is TGTGCCAGCAGCTCCTATGGGACAGGGGGCAACTCTGGGGCCAACGTCCTGACTTTC.